The T cell receptor beta chain under discussion was sequenced for a study of T-cell reconstitution after alpha-beta-depleted transplantation in children. Preparing the TCRbeta library involved the use of unique molecular identifiers. TCRdb reanalysed the PCR reads using MiXCR and keeps one entry per CDR3 protein. Among about 170,000 distinct CDR3 sequences listed, 11% were seen once. The study, taken as a whole, reports: Recipient T cells and thymic progenitors that survived were the source of the high TCRbeta diversity seen at day 60 in some patients. Expanded clones from the graft, numbering several hundred, reportedly supplied alpha-beta T cells about two months after transplant. Once a year had passed after transplant, T-cell counts and diversity came mostly from newly produced T cells.

The CDR3 is made up of 17 amino acids. Looked up from germline, CDR1 is LNHNV and CDR2 is YYDKDF (reference sequence). Details on this clonotype: The antigen is unknown. At one boundary the junction diverges from the germline segment, which might be a read error.

V usage is TRBV15 and J usage is TRBJ2-5; a weak D match, TRBD1 (6 bases). The receptor's source is a boy aged 2 to 10 with acute myeloid leukemia, due to receive a stem cell transplant. Material: PBMCs, obtained before TCRalphabeta/CD19-depleted stem cell transplant. CDR3 coding DNA: TGTGCCACCAGCGGAGATGGCGCAGGGGTCTACCAAGAGACCCAGTACTTC. It codes for CATSGDGAGVYQETQYF.